This TCR beta chain was found in a study of T cell responses to AZD1222 COVID-19 vaccine. Regarding this clone: Its antigen is not known.

CDR1 MNHNS and CDR2 SASEGT come from the germline V gene. With 1 base removed from V and 2 bases from J, the gap between germline ends came to 20 bases. The CDR3 length is 18 residues. Sequenced by immunoSEQ multiplex PCR; TCRdb stores in-frame clones only, minus some. The sample includes about 150,000 clones, 90% of them seen just once. General study findings and limits: Clonal diversity was possibly underestimated; the donors were predominantly white British and more often female. Seropositivity was recorded at baseline in only five to seven AZD1222 recipients. Researchers report vaccine-associated CD4 TCRs spanning spike, with dominance at 160-218 and 743-854. Per reports, nearly half of all spike-specific TCRs target regions that are unmutated in variants.

The source material was peripheral blood, sampled 28 days after the second AZD1222 dose. The rearrangement joins TRBV6-1 to TRBJ1-2, with D unresolved. This sequence was found in an adult who received the AZD1222 COVID-19 vaccine. This chain's CDR3 is CASSEGYRVSSGNYGYTF. The CDR3 region has the DNA TGTGCCAGCAGTGAAGGGTATCGGGTCTCGTCAGGCAACTATGGCTACACCTTC.